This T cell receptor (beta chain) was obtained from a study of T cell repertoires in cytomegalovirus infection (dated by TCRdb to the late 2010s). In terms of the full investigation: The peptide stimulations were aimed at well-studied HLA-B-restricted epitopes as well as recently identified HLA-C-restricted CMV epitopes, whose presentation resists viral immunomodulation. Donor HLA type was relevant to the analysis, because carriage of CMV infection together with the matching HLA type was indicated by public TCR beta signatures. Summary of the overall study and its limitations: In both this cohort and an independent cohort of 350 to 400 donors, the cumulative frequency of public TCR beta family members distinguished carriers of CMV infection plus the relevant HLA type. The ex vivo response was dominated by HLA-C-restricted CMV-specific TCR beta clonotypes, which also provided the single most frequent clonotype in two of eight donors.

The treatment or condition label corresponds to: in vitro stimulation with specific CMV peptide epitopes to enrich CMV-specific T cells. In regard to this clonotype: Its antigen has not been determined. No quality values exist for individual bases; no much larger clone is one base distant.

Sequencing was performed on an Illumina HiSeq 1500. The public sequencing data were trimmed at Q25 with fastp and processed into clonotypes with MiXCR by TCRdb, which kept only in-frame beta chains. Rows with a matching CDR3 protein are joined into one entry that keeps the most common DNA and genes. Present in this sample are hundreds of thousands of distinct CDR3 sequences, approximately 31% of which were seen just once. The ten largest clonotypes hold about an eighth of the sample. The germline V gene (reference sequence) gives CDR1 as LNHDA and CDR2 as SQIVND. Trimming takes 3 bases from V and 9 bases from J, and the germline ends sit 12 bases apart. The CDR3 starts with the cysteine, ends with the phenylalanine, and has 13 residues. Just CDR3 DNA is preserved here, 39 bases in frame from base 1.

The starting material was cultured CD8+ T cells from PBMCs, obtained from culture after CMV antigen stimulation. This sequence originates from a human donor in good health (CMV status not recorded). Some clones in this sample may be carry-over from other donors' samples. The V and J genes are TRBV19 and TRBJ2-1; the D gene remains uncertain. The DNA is TGTGCCAGTAGTATTTACCGCACGACTGAGCAGTTCTTC. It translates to CASSIYRTTEQFF. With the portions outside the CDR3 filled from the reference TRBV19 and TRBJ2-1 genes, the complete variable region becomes DGGITQSPKYLFRKEGQNVTLSCEQNLNHDAMYWYRQDPGQGLRLIYYSQIVNDFQKGDIAEGYSVSREKKESFPLTVTSAQKNPTAFYLCASSIYRTTEQFFGPGTRLTVL.